A single sample gave rise to the 30 T cell receptor beta chains below, sequenced in a study of metastatic and nonmetastatic thyroid tumors. TCRdb re-analyzed the PCR reads through MiXCR. This table has about 12,000 clones, roughly 21% appearing once. No treatment had been given to any patient before thyroid surgery. Sequencing used adjacent normal tissue. All receptors derive from a female donor with papillary thyroid cancer or a benign thyroid nodule (not recorded which). Some clones in this sample may be carry-over from other donors' samples.

By sample fraction, this clone is medium-sized. The DNA of the CDR3 is TGTGCCAGCAGTAGCCGGGACCGGGCGTATGGTCAAGCTTTCTTT. Translated: CASSSRDRAYGQAFF. V is TRBV6-1 and J is TRBJ1-1; D perhaps matches TRBD1 (5 bases). Germline V gene data show CDR1 as MNHNS and CDR2 as SASEGT. The V and J ends lost 5 bases and 9 bases respectively, with 22 bases between them. The CDR3 loop spans 15 amino acids.

This clone was picked up a small number of times. The J gene is TRBJ2-7, the V gene TRBV6-1, with D hard to call. Germline-derived CDR1 and CDR2 are MNHNS and SASEGT. The CDR3 runs 14 residues. V was cut by 1 base and J by 6 bases, with 13 bases left in between. The CDR3 DNA sequence: TGTGCCAGCAGTGAAGGGCTGTTCATGGGCGAGCAGTACTTC. This translates into CASSEGLFMGEQYF.

This clone was counted many times. The chain couples TRBV18 to TRBJ1-2; D unclear. The V gene lost 3 bases and the J gene lost 5 bases, with 10 bases spanning the gap. The germline gives CDR1 KGHSH, CDR2 LQKENI. The CDR3 consists of 13 residues. CDR3 residues: CASSPWAAYGYTF. The CDR3 nucleotides read TGTGCCAGCTCACCTTGGGCAGCGTATGGCTACACCTTC. Combining the CDR3 with reference TRBV18 and TRBJ1-2 gives the whole variable domain NAGVMQNPRHLVRRRGQEARLRCSPMKGHSHVYWYRQLPEEGLKFMVYLQKENIIDESGMPKERFSAEFPKEGPSILRIQQVVRGDSAAYFCASSPWAAYGYTFGSGTRLTVV.

The chain employs TRBV2 and TRBJ2-1; D gene uncertain. Germline CDR1 reads SNHLY; CDR2 reads FYNNEI. With 6 bases removed from V and 7 bases from J, the gap between germline ends came to 22 bases. This CDR3 is 16 amino acids long. The CDR3 DNA follows: TGTGCCAGCAGCGTGCTTTTGGGTGGATTTGTAAATGAGCAGTTCTTC. It translates to CASSVLLGGFVNEQFF.

The chain joins TRBV9 to TRBJ1-2; 8 bases agree with TRBD1. This CDR3 region has 16 residues. Trimming cost V 3 bases and J 1 base; bases outside gene matches: 8. The V gene's germline CDR1 is SGDLS and CDR2 YYNGEE. Here the CDR3 DNA reads TGTGCCAGCAGCGCCCACCGGGACAGGAATAACTATGGCTACACCTTC. It is translated as CASSAHRDRNNYGYTF.

With regard to this clone: The junction and the germline gene differ at one end; a read error may be behind it. This chain connects TRBV5-5 to TRBJ1-4, with 7 bases fitting TRBD1. The V gene's germline CDR1 is SGHKS and CDR2 YYEKEE (reference sequence). The length of the CDR3 is 14 residues. The CDR3 loop reads CTSSLRTGDEKLFF. In nucleotides, the CDR3 is TGTACCAGCAGCTTGAGGACAGGAGATGAAAAACTGTTTTTT.

This clone has at least ten counts. V and J are TRBV5-4 and TRBJ1-2; D is possibly TRBD1 (6 bases). This CDR3 is built from 13 residues. Germline lookup yields CDR1 SGHNT and CDR2 YYREEE (reference sequence). With 0 bases removed from V and 4 bases from J, the gap between germline ends came to 7 bases. CDR3 amino acids: CASSLEGGYGYTF. The CDR3 nucleotides are TGTGCCAGCAGCTTGGAAGGGGGCTATGGCTACACCTTC.

The chain combines TRBV4-2 with TRBJ2-7; TRBD2 aligns across 7 bases. Trimming took 7 bases from V and 3 from J; bases not matched to a gene: 12. CDR3 length: 15 residues. CDR1 is LGHNA, CDR2 YNFKEQ, per germline. The CDR3 loop reads CASILVSSGDYEQYF. For the CDR3, the DNA is TGTGCCAGCATCCTCGTGTCTAGCGGAGACTACGAGCAGTACTTC.

This clone turned up a few times. The DNA for the CDR3 is TGTGCCAGCAGCAGGCTGGGACAGGGATCCTACGAGCAGTACTTC. It encodes CASSRLGQGSYEQYF. The chain employs TRBV28 and TRBJ2-7; 9 nucleotides match TRBD1. Germline V lookup: CDR1 MDHEN, CDR2 SYDVKM. This CDR3 is 15 amino acids long. The junction had 7 bases not matched to a gene; V was cut back by 6 bases and J by 1 base. Drawing the rest from reference TRBV28 and TRBJ2-7, the complete variable domain is DVKVTQSSRYLVKRTGEKVFLECVQDMDHENMFWYRQDPGLGLRLIYFSYDVKMKEKGDIPEGYSVSREKKERFSLILESASTNQTSMYLCASSRLGQGSYEQYFGPGTRLTVT.

This clone was detected only once. This chain links TRBV2 with TRBJ2-1; no reliable D call. The V gene lost 7 bases and the J gene lost 7 bases, with 23 bases spanning the gap. The germline V gene has CDR1 SNHLY and CDR2 FYNNEI. This CDR3 spans 16 amino acids. The CDR3 nucleotides read TGTGCCAGCATCGTGCTTTTGGGTGGATTTGGAAATGAGCAGTTCTTC. It translates to CASIVLLGGFGNEQFF.

This clone was seen a few times. V usage is TRBV24-1 and J usage is TRBJ1-4; the match to TRBD1 covers 9 bases. The germline gives CDR1 KGHDR, CDR2 SFDVKD. The CDR3 length is 16 residues. With V trimmed by 2 bases and J by 2 bases, 2 bases remained unmatched. In nucleotides, the CDR3 is TGTGCCACCAGTGATTCCGGGACAGGGACTAATGAAAAACTGTTTTTT. Translation gives CATSDSGTGTNEKLFF.

Remarks on this clone: A read error may produce the germline difference seen at one junction end. V and J are TRBV6-2 or TRBV6-3 and TRBJ1-2; TRBD1 might be the D (5 bases). The CDR3 loop spans 15 amino acids. Germline lookup yields CDR1 MNHEY and CDR2 SVGEGT. CDR3 sequence: CAGSRMGPQEDGYTF. The CDR3 DNA sequence: TGTGCCGGCAGTAGGATGGGACCTCAGGAAGATGGCTACACCTTC.

This clone showed up just a few times. At one end the junction does not follow the germline gene, possibly because of a read error. The chain recombines TRBV15 with TRBJ1-1; D possibly corresponds to TRBD1 (5 bases). Germline CDR1 and CDR2: LNHNV and YYDKDF (reference sequence). The CDR3 contains 17 residues. In DNA, the CDR3 is TGTGCCACCAGCAGAGTAGGTCTGGGTGGGTTGGGGACTGAATCTTTCTTT. This translates into CATSRVGLGGLGTESFF.

This clone was detected many times. The V gene is TRBV7-9, the J gene TRBJ2-1, with 12 bases matching TRBD2. V shed 4 bases and J 8 bases; nucleotides not matched to a gene: 6. CDR1 is SEHNR, CDR2 FQNEAQ, per germline (reference sequence). The CDR3 loop spans 15 amino acids. The CDR3 loop is CASSSSGGALDEQFF. In DNA, the CDR3 is TGTGCCAGCAGCTCTAGCGGGGGGGCCCTCGATGAGCAGTTCTTC.

This clone was detected many times. The chain is built from TRBV24-1 and TRBJ2-3; 9 nucleotides align to TRBD1. This CDR3 is 15 amino acids long. V lost 9 bases to trimming and J lost 2 bases; unmatched junction nucleotides: 8. Germline CDR1 reads KGHDR; CDR2 reads SFDVKD. CDR3 sequence reads: CATRSGTGITDTQYF. CDR3 in DNA: TGTGCCACCCGCTCCGGGACAGGGATCACAGATACGCAGTATTTT.

This clone was detected a few times. Other DNA sequences of this sample code for an identical CDR3. CDR3 residues: CASSIPGQWDEQYF. The CDR3 nucleotides read TGTGCCAGTAGCATCCCGGGACAGTGGGACGAGCAGTACTTC. The V call is TRBV19, the J call TRBJ2-7; 7 bases are shared with TRBD1. Germline loops: CDR1 LNHDA, CDR2 SQIVND (reference sequence). The CDR3 consists of 14 residues. The trim removed 6 bases at V and 5 bases at J, leaving 10 bases unmatched.

The chain uses TRBV20-1 and TRBJ1-5, with no clear D. The ends were cut back, 1 base at V and 2 bases at J, with 6 bases in the middle. CDR1 is DFQATT and CDR2 is SNEGSKA in the germline V gene (reference sequence). The CDR3 is 13 amino acids. CDR3 coding DNA: TGCAGTGCTAGAGTGACACGCAATCAGCCCCAGCATTTT. This sequence encodes CSARVTRNQPQHF.

The V and J genes are TRBV2 and TRBJ2-1; no clear D. CDR3 size: 11 residues. Germline values: CDR1 SNHLY, CDR2 FYNNEI. Deletions cut 4 bases from V and 8 bases from J, with 6 bases between. The CDR3 sequence is CASSGSYEQFF. In DNA form, the CDR3 reads TGTGCCAGCAGTGGTTCCTATGAGCAGTTCTTC.

This clone was observed a few times. The CDR3 nucleotides are TGTGCCAGCAGCCGGGACAGGGGGGTCTACGAGCAGTACTTC. Its protein product is CASSRDRGVYEQYF. J is TRBJ2-7 and V is TRBV12-3 or TRBV12-4, with 11 bases matching TRBD1. Germline trimming cut 6 bases from V and 3 bases from J; bases unmatched to any gene: 4. The CDR3 loop spans 14 amino acids.

This clone appeared a few times. V is TRBV10-3 and J is TRBJ2-1; TRBD1 matches at 9 bases. This CDR3 spans 14 amino acids. Germline values: CDR1 ENHRY, CDR2 SYGVKD. V gave up 10 bases and J gave up 1 base; unmatched junction bases: 5. CDR3 nucleotide sequence: TGTGCCACAGCCGGGACAGGGTCCTACAATGAGCAGTTCTTC. Residues: CATAGTGSYNEQFF.

About this clone itself: The junction does not match germline at one end; this may be a read error. V usage is TRBV12-3 or TRBV12-4 and J usage is TRBJ2-2; D possibly matches TRBD1 or TRBD2 (5 bases each). The length of the CDR3 is 13 residues. The CDR3 coding sequence is TGTGCCAGCCATTGGGGGTTATCCGGGGAGTTGTTTTTT. This translates into CASHWGLSGELFF.

The CDR3 is CASSLGGGKRYF. The CDR3 DNA sequence: TGTGCCAGCAGCTTAGGCGGAGGGAAAAGATACTTC. The chain has TRBV7-2 and TRBJ2-4, with D maybe TRBD2 (6 bases). CDR1 and CDR2 (germline): SGHTA, FQGNSA. V lost 1 base and J 16 bases, leaving 14 bases between the germline ends. The CDR3 spans 12 residues.

Of note for this clone: Possible read error: a much larger clone is one base away. The J gene is TRBJ2-1, the V gene TRBV5-6; possibly TRBD2 for D (6 bases). This CDR3 contains 15 residues. From germline, CDR1 is SGHDT and CDR2 YYEEEE. The CDR3 sequence is CAGSQGGATYNEQFF. The CDR3 DNA follows: TGTGCCGGCAGCCAAGGCGGGGCTACCTACAATGAGCAGTTCTTC.

This clone was recorded at least ten times. J is TRBJ2-5 and V is TRBV12-3 or TRBV12-4, with D perhaps being TRBD1 or TRBD2 (6 bases each). This CDR3 has 16 residues. The germline V and J ends were trimmed by 7 bases and 7 bases, with 25 bases remaining between them. The CDR3 protein is CASTLPKPGAGGTQYF. The CDR3 DNA follows: TGTGCCAGCACCCTTCCCAAGCCGGGGGCTGGAGGGACCCAGTACTTC.

Ten or more counts support this clone. The V and J genes are TRBV19 and TRBJ1-5; no reliable D call. Germline V gene lookup returns CDR1 LNHDA and CDR2 SQIVND (reference sequence). V lost 5 bases and J lost 6, with 8 bases in between. The CDR3 contains 12 residues. The CDR3 spells CASSQDVQPQHF. The CDR3 DNA reads as TGTGCCAGTAGTCAGGACGTTCAGCCCCAGCATTTT.

The sample holds a few counts of this clone. V is TRBV6-2 or TRBV6-3 and J is TRBJ2-7; TRBD2 might be the D (6 bases). This CDR3 is built from 20 residues. Looked up from germline, CDR1 is MNHEY and CDR2 is SVGEGT. The V and J ends lost 2 bases and 0 bases respectively, with 26 bases between them. Written as DNA, the CDR3 is TGTGCCAGCAGTTACGCAATCACCGGGACTCCGGCCCGCCTCTCCTACGAGCAGTACTTC. It encodes CASSYAITGTPARLSYEQYF.

This clone is labeled medium-sized. V gene TRBV10-3 combines with J gene TRBJ1-1; D is unresolved. CDR1 is ENHRY and CDR2 is SYGVKD in the germline V gene. The CDR3 extends over 14 amino acids. V was pared by 0 bases and J by 7 bases, with 12 bases between. CDR3 amino acids: CAISESRGTNEAFF. CDR3 DNA sequence: TGTGCCATCAGTGAGTCGAGAGGAACGAATGAAGCTTTCTTT.

This clone appeared once. The chain recombines TRBV20-1 with TRBJ1-6; maybe TRBD1 (6 bases). In germline, CDR1 is DFQATT, CDR2 SNEGSKA (reference sequence). The CDR3 is 14 residues long. V was shortened by 0 bases and J by 11 bases, with 14 bases between the two germline ends. The CDR3, as DNA: TGCAGTGCTAGAGATGGTAGGGGGTATACACCCCTCCACTTT. Residues: CSARDGRGYTPLHF.

This clone was counted only a few times. The V gene is TRBV24-1, the J gene TRBJ1-2; D gene uncertain. The CDR3 runs 11 residues. Germline CDR1 KGHDR, CDR2 SFDVKD. Trimming cost V 4 bases and J 9 bases, with 8 bases left between them. As DNA, the CDR3 is TGTGCCACCAGTGAGGATGGGTGCTACACCTTC. Its translation is CATSEDGCYTF.

This clone appeared a few times. The chain couples TRBV5-6 to TRBJ2-3; D is possibly TRBD2 (6 bases). The CDR3 is 16 residues long. Germline-derived CDR1 and CDR2 are SGHDT and YYEEEE. V was pared by 3 bases and J by 4 bases, with 18 bases between. CDR3 coding DNA: TGTGCCAGCAGCTCGAGACGGGACTGGCAGTCAGATACGCAGTATTTT. Protein: CASSSRRDWQSDTQYF.